The 9 T cell receptor beta chains presented below share a single source sample, sequenced in a study of cytomegalovirus exposure and HLA in healthy donors. Amplification used 60 Vbeta primers and 13 Jbeta primers. The table came from immunoSEQ multiplex PCR; TCRdb's copy has only in-frame clones and leaves some out. Of approximately 210,000 clones listed, roughly three quarters were seen once; the top ten hold around 1.4%. Sequenced material: PBMCs. The receptor source for this set is a woman aged 50 to 60 in good health and CMV-seronegative.

The V call is TRBV6-5, the J call TRBJ2-7, with a tentative D call TRBD2 (6 bases). This CDR3 has 14 residues. Looked up from germline, CDR1 is MNHEY and CDR2 is SVGAGI. V was trimmed by 6 bases and J by 2 bases, leaving 14 bases between them. CDR3 bases: TGTGCCAGCAGCCAATACGGGAGCACCTACGAGCAGTACTTC. It yields the protein CASSQYGSTYEQYF.

The table lists this clone with a count of one. The rearrangement uses TRBV6-6 and TRBJ2-7, with 8 bases fitting TRBD1. This CDR3 is built from 13 residues. Germline V gene data show CDR1 as MNHNY and CDR2 as SVGAGI (reference sequence). The V gene end was trimmed by 6 bases and the J gene end by 2 bases; junction bases not matched to a gene: 3. CDR3 sequence: CASRGTGTYEQYF. CDR3 nucleotides: TGTGCCAGCAGGGGGACAGGAACCTACGAGCAGTACTTC.

The chain employs TRBV9 and TRBJ1-1, with TRBD1 identical over 8 bases. After removal of 4 bases from V and 6 bases from J, the junction contained 8 bases not matched to a gene. The CDR3 extends over 14 amino acids. CDR1 and CDR2 from the germline V gene are SGDLS and YYNGEE. The CDR3 bases are TGTGCCAGCAGCCCCCAGGGGGCTGGGGCTGAAGCTTTCTTT. Translation: CASSPQGAGAEAFF.

The rearrangement links TRBV18 to TRBJ1-1, with 9 bases matching TRBD1. The CDR3 contains 17 residues. V was pared by 6 bases and J by 0 bases, with 11 bases of the junction left unmatched. Germline V CDR1 and CDR2: KGHSH, LQKENI. The CDR3 region has the DNA TGTGCCAGCTCGCACGGACAGGGGCGGGGGATGAACACTGAAGCTTTCTTT. This codes for CASSHGQGRGMNTEAFF.

In DNA, the CDR3 is TGTGCCAGTAGTATTAGAATCGATAGCTCTGGGGCCAACGTCCTGACTTTC. Amino acids: CASSIRIDSSGANVLTF. The chain uses TRBV19 and TRBJ2-6; D not resolved. The germline V gene encodes CDR1 LNHDA and CDR2 SQIVND (reference sequence). This CDR3 has 17 amino acids. V lost 3 bases and J lost 0, with 12 bases in between.

This clone has a single count. This chain links TRBV6-5 with TRBJ1-1; TRBD1 agrees at 7 bases. Germline lookup yields CDR1 MNHEY and CDR2 SVGAGI. V shed 5 bases and J 4 bases; nucleotides not matched to a gene: 7. The CDR3 has 14 residues. The DNA for the CDR3 is TGTGCCAGCAGTGAAGAACAGGGGTTCACTGAAGCTTTCTTT. It encodes CASSEEQGFTEAFF.

This clone showed up just a few times. Sequence at one end of the junction differs from germline and may be a read error. J is TRBJ1-2 and V is TRBV4-3; perhaps TRBD1 as D (5 bases). The CDR3 covers 13 residues. Germline CDR1 reads LGHNA; CDR2 reads YSLEER. CDR3 nucleotides: TGCGCCAGCAGTCGGGACTCCGGGGCAAGCTCCAACTTC. This gives the protein CASSRDSGASSNF.

The rearrangement joins TRBV6-6 to TRBJ2-1; D gene ambiguous. The V end lost 6 bases, the J end lost 7 bases, and 10 bases lay between the germline ends. CDR3 length equals 12 residues. Germline CDR1 and CDR2: MNHNY and SVGAGI (reference sequence). The CDR3 DNA sequence: TGTGCCAGCAGCCCGAACTGGAATGAGCAGTTCTTC. Amino acid sequence: CASSPNWNEQFF.

The chain links TRBV29-1 to TRBJ1-2; the match to TRBD1 covers 8 bases. The CDR3 consists of 16 residues. The V and J ends lost 4 bases and 4 bases, in that order; junction bases with no gene match: 14. Per the germline V gene, CDR1 is SQVTM and CDR2 is ANQGSEA. The CDR3 DNA reads as TGCAGCGTTGGAGGACAGGGTACCCGAGATGGCTATGGCTACACCTTC. Translating gives CSVGGQGTRDGYGYTF.